These T cell receptor beta chains were read from a single sample in a study of T cells in Graves' hyperthyroidism and ophthalmopathy. In TCRdb, the multiplex PCR reads were re-called with MiXCR into one record per CDR3 protein. The sample consists of 650,000 to 800,000 distinct CDR3 sequences, approximately 42% of them appearing once. Input material: peripheral blood or thyroid tissue (not recorded which). The origin of the receptors is an adult man with Graves' disease, either hyperthyroidism or ophthalmopathy (not recorded which). The CDR3 runs from the conserved cysteine through the conserved F or W. Each record gives: D gene, J gene, clone size, V gene, CDR3 DNA, CDR3 protein. A D gene is named only where the DNA matches it firmly. For some rows the clone size is stated as once, few or many, or as a class when expanded; others skip it.

d_call: NA
j_call: TRBJ2-1
clone_size: NA
v_call: TRBV29-1
cdr3_nt: TGCAGCGTTGAATCGGAAACAGGTACCCGCTCCTACAATGAGCAGTTCTTC
cdr3_aa: CSVESETGTRSYNEQFF

d_call: NA
j_call: TRBJ1-2
clone_size: many
v_call: TRBV29-1
cdr3_nt: TGCAGCGTTGAAGTAGACAGAGACTATGGCTACACCTTC
cdr3_aa: CSVEVDRDYGYTF

d_call: NA
j_call: TRBJ1-5
clone_size: many
v_call: TRBV6-5
cdr3_nt: TGTGCCAGCAGTCCCGTTAGCAATCAGCCCCAGCATTTT
cdr3_aa: CASSPVSNQPQHF

d_call: NA
j_call: TRBJ1-4
clone_size: many
v_call: TRBV7-9
cdr3_nt: TGTGCCAGCACCAAGGGCCTGACACCCGAGACGGAAAAACTGTTTTTT
cdr3_aa: CASTKGLTPETEKLFF

d_call: NA
j_call: TRBJ1-4
clone_size: NA
v_call: TRBV5-8
cdr3_nt: TGTGCCAGCAGCCAAGAGACGACTGAAAAACTGTTTTTT
cdr3_aa: CASSQETTEKLFF

d_call: TRBD1
j_call: TRBJ2-2
clone_size: NA
v_call: TRBV29-1
cdr3_nt: TGCAGCGTTTGGGGGACAGGGGGGGGGGAGCTGTTTTTT
cdr3_aa: CSVWGTGGGELFF

d_call: NA
j_call: TRBJ1-2
clone_size: NA
v_call: TRBV12-3/TRBV12-4
cdr3_nt: TGTGCCAGCAGTTTAAGTCCAGGCTTCTATGGCTACACCTTC
cdr3_aa: CASSLSPGFYGYTF

d_call: TRBD1
j_call: TRBJ1-6
clone_size: NA
v_call: TRBV7-9
cdr3_nt: TGTGCCAGCAGCCCAGGGACAGCCAATTCACCCTTCCACTTT
cdr3_aa: CASSPGTANSPFHF

d_call: NA
j_call: TRBJ2-7
clone_size: NA
v_call: TRBV29-1
cdr3_nt: TGCAGCGTCCTACAGGGCTCAAGGGAGCAGTACTTC
cdr3_aa: CSVLQGSREQYF

d_call: NA
j_call: TRBJ2-6
clone_size: NA
v_call: TRBV5-1
cdr3_nt: TGCGCCAGCAGCTTGGGGACCGATGCTAACGTCCTGACTTTC
cdr3_aa: CASSLGTDANVLTF

d_call: NA
j_call: TRBJ2-7
clone_size: NA
v_call: TRBV7-2
cdr3_nt: TGTGCCAGCAGCCCATTGGGGATCGAGCAGTACTTC
cdr3_aa: CASSPLGIEQYF

d_call: NA
j_call: TRBJ1-5
clone_size: NA
v_call: TRBV10-3
cdr3_nt: TGTGCCTGGAGTCCAACCGCTGATCAGCCCCAGCATTTT
cdr3_aa: CAWSPTADQPQHF

d_call: NA
j_call: TRBJ2-7
clone_size: few
v_call: TRBV12-3/TRBV12-4
cdr3_nt: TGTGCCAGCAGCCAAGACCCGGTACAGACCTACGAGCAGTACTTC
cdr3_aa: CASSQDPVQTYEQYF

d_call: TRBD2
j_call: TRBJ2-5
clone_size: many
v_call: TRBV10-3
cdr3_nt: TGTGCCATCAGGGATGTAGCGGGGGGCCAAGAGACCCAGTACTTC
cdr3_aa: CAIRDVAGGQETQYF

d_call: NA
j_call: TRBJ2-2
clone_size: NA
v_call: TRBV7-6
cdr3_nt: TGTGTCAGCAGCTTTCGGGGGGCGGTCACCGGGGAGCTGTTTTTT
cdr3_aa: CVSSFRGAVTGELFF

d_call: TRBD1
j_call: TRBJ1-3
clone_size: NA
v_call: TRBV2
cdr3_nt: TGTGCCAGCAGTATGGACAGGGCGGGAGGAAACACCATATATTTT
cdr3_aa: CASSMDRAGGNTIYF

d_call: TRBD2
j_call: TRBJ2-7
clone_size: NA
v_call: TRBV7-8
cdr3_nt: TGCGCCAGCAGCCAAGAAGGACTAGCGGGAGCCCCCTACGAGCAGTACTTC
cdr3_aa: CASSQEGLAGAPYEQYF

d_call: TRBD1
j_call: TRBJ2-7
clone_size: NA
v_call: TRBV7-9
cdr3_nt: TGTGCCAGCAGCGTACAGGGGGTATCTGACGAGCAGTACTTC
cdr3_aa: CASSVQGVSDEQYF

d_call: NA
j_call: TRBJ1-1
clone_size: NA
v_call: TRBV29-1
cdr3_nt: TGCAGCGTTGAAGCAGGGGCGTGGGACACTGAAGCTTTCTTT
cdr3_aa: CSVEAGAWDTEAFF

d_call: NA
j_call: TRBJ1-5
clone_size: many
v_call: TRBV7-9
cdr3_nt: TGTGCCAGCAGCCGCACAGGAGATAGCAATCAGCCCCAGCATTTT
cdr3_aa: CASSRTGDSNQPQHF

d_call: NA
j_call: TRBJ1-2
clone_size: NA
v_call: TRBV29-1
cdr3_nt: TGCAGCGTGACAGTGAAAGGAGGCTACACCTTC
cdr3_aa: CSVTVKGGYTF

d_call: NA
j_call: TRBJ2-2
clone_size: few
v_call: TRBV7-2
cdr3_nt: TGTGCCAGCAGTTCCATTCCGCGCAGGAGCAACACCGGGGAGCTGTTTTTT
cdr3_aa: CASSSIPRRSNTGELFF

d_call: TRBD1
j_call: TRBJ2-7
clone_size: NA
v_call: TRBV11-1
cdr3_nt: TGTGCCAGCAGAGATGGGACAGGGCTCTACGAGCAGTACTTC
cdr3_aa: CASRDGTGLYEQYF

d_call: TRBD1
j_call: TRBJ2-5
clone_size: many
v_call: TRBV20-1
cdr3_nt: TGCAGTGCTAATACAGGGGGAGAGACCCAGTACTTC
cdr3_aa: CSANTGGETQYF

d_call: NA
j_call: TRBJ1-1
clone_size: NA
v_call: TRBV19
cdr3_nt: TGTGCCAGTACGTTCCCGGCGGACACTGAAGCTTTCTTT
cdr3_aa: CASTFPADTEAFF

d_call: TRBD2
j_call: TRBJ2-5
clone_size: NA
v_call: TRBV20-1
cdr3_nt: TGCAGTGCTAGCGCGGGAGGGGGAGAGACCCAGTACTTC
cdr3_aa: CSASAGGGETQYF

d_call: TRBD1
j_call: TRBJ1-4
clone_size: NA
v_call: TRBV7-8
cdr3_nt: TGTGCCAGCAGCTTCCGGGACAGGGGGTTTTTT
cdr3_aa: CASSFRDRGFF

d_call: NA
j_call: TRBJ1-3
clone_size: NA
v_call: TRBV7-2
cdr3_nt: TGTGCCAGCAGCTTAGGGGGAGTCCGGAACACCATATATTTT
cdr3_aa: CASSLGGVRNTIYF

d_call: TRBD2
j_call: TRBJ2-7
clone_size: many
v_call: TRBV7-2
cdr3_nt: TGTGCCAGCAGCTTAGGTGGGGCTAGCGGTGCCTACGAGCAGTACTTC
cdr3_aa: CASSLGGASGAYEQYF

d_call: NA
j_call: TRBJ1-1
clone_size: NA
v_call: TRBV14
cdr3_nt: TGTGCCAGCAGCTTGGGGGGTTCGAGGGACACTGAAGCTTTCTTT
cdr3_aa: CASSLGGSRDTEAFF

d_call: NA
j_call: TRBJ1-1
clone_size: NA
v_call: TRBV24-1
cdr3_nt: TGTGCCACCAGATCTGGATGGGAGGGCACTGAAGCTTTCTTT
cdr3_aa: CATRSGWEGTEAFF

d_call: NA
j_call: TRBJ1-6
clone_size: NA
v_call: TRBV13
cdr3_nt: TGTGCCATCAAACGGGGCCACGTGCGGGGCTCACCCCTCCACTTT
cdr3_aa: CAIKRGHVRGSPLHF

d_call: NA
j_call: TRBJ2-7
clone_size: few
v_call: TRBV11-2
cdr3_nt: TGTGCCAGCAGCCAAGCACCGGGGACCTCCTACGAGCAGTACTTC
cdr3_aa: CASSQAPGTSYEQYF

d_call: NA
j_call: TRBJ2-6
clone_size: NA
v_call: TRBV7-9
cdr3_nt: TGCGCCAGCAGCCAAGGGGGTAGGGGTTCTGGGGCCAACGTCCTGACTTTC
cdr3_aa: CASSQGGRGSGANVLTF

d_call: NA
j_call: TRBJ1-1
clone_size: few
v_call: TRBV5-1
cdr3_nt: TGCGCCAGCAGCTTGACAGGCTCAACGAATGGTGAAGCTTTCTTT
cdr3_aa: CASSLTGSTNGEAFF